The clone carrying this TCR beta chain came up once. Clones were sequenced by immunoSEQ multiplex PCR, and TCRdb holds only the in-frame ones, with some missing. The top ten hold roughly 6% of the sample, which has 250,000 or so clones, approximately 88% seen once. The germline CDR1 and CDR2 sequences are SGHRS and YFSETQ. The CDR3 runs to 16 residues. V was clipped by 3 bases and J by 0 bases, with 10 bases between them. These data originate in a study of blood T cell repertoires in COVID-19. The J gene is TRBJ2-6, the V gene TRBV5-1, with no clear D. Specimen: peripheral blood. The TCR comes from a woman aged 25 to 39 with COVID-19, enrolled during active disease. The CDR3 is CASSYTPNSGANVLTF. CDR3 nucleotides: TGCGCCAGCAGCTATACACCCAACTCTGGGGCCAACGTCCTGACTTTC. Complete variable domain (other parts from reference TRBV5-1 and TRBJ2-6): KAGVTQTPRYLIKTRGQQVTLSCSPISGHRSVSWYQQTPGQGLQFLFEYFSETQRNKGNFPGRFSGRQFSNSRSEMNVSTLELGDSALYLCASSYTPNSGANVLTFGAGSRLTVL.